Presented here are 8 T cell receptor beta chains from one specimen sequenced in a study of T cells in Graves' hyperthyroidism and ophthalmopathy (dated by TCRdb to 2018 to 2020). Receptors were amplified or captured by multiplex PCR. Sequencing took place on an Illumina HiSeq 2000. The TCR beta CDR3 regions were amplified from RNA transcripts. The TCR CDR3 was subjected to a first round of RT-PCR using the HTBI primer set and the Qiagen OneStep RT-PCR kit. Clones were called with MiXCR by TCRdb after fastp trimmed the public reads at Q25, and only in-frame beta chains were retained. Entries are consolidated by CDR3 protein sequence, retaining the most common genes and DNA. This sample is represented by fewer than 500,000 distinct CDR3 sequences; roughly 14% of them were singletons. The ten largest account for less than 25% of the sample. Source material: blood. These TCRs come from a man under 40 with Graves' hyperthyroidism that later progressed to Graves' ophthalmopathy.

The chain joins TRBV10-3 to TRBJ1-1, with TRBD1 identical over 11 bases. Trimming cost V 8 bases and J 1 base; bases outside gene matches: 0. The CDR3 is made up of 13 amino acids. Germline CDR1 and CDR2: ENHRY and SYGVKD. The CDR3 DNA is TGTGCCATCGGGACAGGGGGGAACACTGAAGCTTTCTTT. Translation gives CAIGTGGNTEAFF.

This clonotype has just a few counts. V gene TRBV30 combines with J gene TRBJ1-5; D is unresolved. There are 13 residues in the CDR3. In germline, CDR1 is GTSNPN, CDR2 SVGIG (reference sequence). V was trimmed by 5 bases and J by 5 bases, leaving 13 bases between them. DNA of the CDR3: TGTGCCTGGGGGTCTCAATGGGATCAGCCCCAGCATTTT. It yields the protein CAWGSQWDQPQHF.

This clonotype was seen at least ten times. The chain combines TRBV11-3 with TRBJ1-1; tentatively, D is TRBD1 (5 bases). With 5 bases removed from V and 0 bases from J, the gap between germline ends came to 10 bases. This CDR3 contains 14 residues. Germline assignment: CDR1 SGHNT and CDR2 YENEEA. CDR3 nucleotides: TGTGCCAGCAGCCTTAGGGGCGTGAACACTGAAGCTTTCTTT. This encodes CASSLRGVNTEAFF.

DNA of the CDR3: TGTGCCAGCAGCAGTGGACAGGGGACTTACTACGAGCAGTACTTC. The encoded protein is CASSSGQGTYYEQYF. This rearrangement joins TRBV7-6 to TRBJ2-7; 9 bases map to TRBD1. Germline CDR1 SGHVS, CDR2 FNYEAQ. J was trimmed by 3 bases and V by 5 bases; bases with no gene match: 8. The CDR3 loop spans 15 amino acids. Using reference TRBV7-6 and TRBJ2-7 for the parts outside the CDR3, the full variable domain is GAGVSQSPRYKVTKRGQDVALRCDPISGHVSLYWYRQALGQGPEFLTYFNYEAQQDKSGLPNDRFSAERPEGSISTLTIQRTEQRDSAMYRCASSSGQGTYYEQYFGPGTRLTVT.

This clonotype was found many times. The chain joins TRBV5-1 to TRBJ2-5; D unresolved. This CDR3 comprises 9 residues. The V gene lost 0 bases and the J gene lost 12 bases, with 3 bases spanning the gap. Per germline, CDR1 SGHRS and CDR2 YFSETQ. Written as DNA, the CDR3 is TGCGCCAGCAGCTTGGCAGAGTACTTC. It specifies CASSLAEYF.

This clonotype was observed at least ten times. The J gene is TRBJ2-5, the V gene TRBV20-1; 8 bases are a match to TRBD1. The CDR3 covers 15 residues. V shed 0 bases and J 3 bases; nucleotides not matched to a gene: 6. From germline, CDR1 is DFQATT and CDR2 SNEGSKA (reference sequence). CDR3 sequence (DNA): TGCAGTGCTAGAGATTCCCCAGGGGGCAAAGAGACCCAGTACTTC. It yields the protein CSARDSPGGKETQYF.

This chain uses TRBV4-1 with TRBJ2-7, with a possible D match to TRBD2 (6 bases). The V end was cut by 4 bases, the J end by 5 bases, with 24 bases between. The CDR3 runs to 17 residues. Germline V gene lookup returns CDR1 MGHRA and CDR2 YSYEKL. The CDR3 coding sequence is TGCGCCAGCAGCCGAATCCTACTACGGGGGAGTGGTAACGAGCAGTACTTC. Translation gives CASSRILLRGSGNEQYF.

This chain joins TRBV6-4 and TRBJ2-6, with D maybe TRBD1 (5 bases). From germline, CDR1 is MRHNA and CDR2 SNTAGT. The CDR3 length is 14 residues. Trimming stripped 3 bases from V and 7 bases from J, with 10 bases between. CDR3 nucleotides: TGTGCCAGCAGTGATTCTCAGGGAGCCAACGTCCTGACTTTC. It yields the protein CASSDSQGANVLTF.